These 11 T cell receptor beta chains came from one sample sequenced in a study of T cell responses to AZD1222 COVID-19 vaccine (dated by TCRdb to about 2021). Libraries came from the immunoSEQ multiplex PCR assay. TCRdb provides this immuneACCESS table in a form limited to in-frame rearrangements. Some clones are lacking; in checked studies, under half of them reflect an unresolved V gene, and why the rest are absent is not known. The sample table records about 84,000 clones; roughly 85% of these occur just once. The ten largest clones add up to roughly 1.6% of the sample. In the paper's terms, the time point label means: baseline before first vaccination. The sequencing used peripheral blood, collected on day 0 of AZD1222 vaccination. The receptors were sampled from an adult in good health.

CDR3 loop: CASSFAAGREYYEQYF. Written as DNA, the CDR3 is TGTGCCAGCTCCTTCGCGGCTGGAAGGGAATACTACGAGCAGTACTTC. V and J are TRBV18 and TRBJ2-7; D not resolved. Trimming took 6 bases from V and 3 from J, leaving 21 bases between them. The CDR3 is 16 amino acids. Looked up from germline, CDR1 is KGHSH and CDR2 is LQKENI.

J is TRBJ2-1 and V is TRBV7-2; TRBD2 matches at 13 bases. Germline trimming cut 2 bases from V and 2 bases from J; bases unmatched to any gene: 6. The germline V gene has CDR1 SGHTA and CDR2 FQGNSA. This CDR3 region has 18 residues. The CDR3 is CASSLPPGTSGAYNEQFF. The CDR3 DNA reads TGTGCCAGCAGCTTACCCCCCGGGACTAGCGGGGCCTACAATGAGCAGTTCTTC.

This clone is a singleton in its sample. This chain uses TRBV6-2 or TRBV6-3 with TRBJ2-3; TRBD1 matches 9 bases. The length of the CDR3 is 15 residues. The germline V gene encodes CDR1 MNHEY and CDR2 SVGEGT. With 4 bases clipped from V and 4 bases from J, the junction kept 6 bases outside the gene matches. CDR3 nucleotides: TGTGCCAGCAGTTTGGGACAGGGAGAAGCAGATACGCAGTATTTT. Amino acids: CASSLGQGEADTQYF.

This clone was counted once. This chain joins TRBV7-9 and TRBJ1-1; D remains ambiguous. The CDR3 covers 11 residues. Germline assignment: CDR1 SEHNR and CDR2 FQNEAQ (reference sequence). V lost 5 bases and J lost 11, with 12 bases in between. CDR3 region: CASSQASGAFF. The CDR3 nucleotides read TGTGCCAGCAGCCAAGCCTCCGGGGCTTTCTTT.

The V and J genes are TRBV13 and TRBJ1-6; 12 bases agree with TRBD1. The germline V gene encodes CDR1 PRHDT and CDR2 FYEKMQ (reference sequence). The CDR3 contains 15 residues. V was pared by 1 base and J by 10 bases, with 2 bases of the junction left unmatched. The CDR3 loop reads CASSLEGQGASPLHF. The CDR3 coding sequence is TGTGCCAGCAGCTTAGAGGGACAGGGGGCCTCACCCCTCCACTTT.

This clone was observed a handful of times. The chain couples TRBV3-1 (or the pseudogene TRBV3-2) to TRBJ1-1; perhaps TRBD1 as D (6 bases). Germline CDR1 and CDR2: LGHDT and YNNKEL (reference sequence). This CDR3 is 14 amino acids long. V lost 0 bases and J 7 bases, leaving 12 bases between the germline ends. CDR3 protein: CASSQDPGTREAFF. CDR3 DNA: TGTGCCAGCAGCCAAGATCCCGGGACACGTGAAGCTTTCTTT.

The chain is built from TRBV14 and TRBJ2-7; no firm D call. The CDR3 contains 15 residues. From germline, CDR1 is SGHDN and CDR2 FVKESK. V dropped 1 base and J dropped 2 bases, with 12 bases sitting between them. As DNA, the CDR3 is TGTGCCAGCAGCCAAGCTTCTACGGGTGCCTACGAGCAGTACTTC. It translates to CASSQASTGAYEQYF. The entire variable domain, with the rest obtained from reference TRBV14 and TRBJ2-7, is as follows: EAGVTQFPSHSVIEKGQTVTLRCDPISGHDNLYWYRRVMGKEIKFLLHFVKESKQDESGMPNNRFLAERTGGTYSTLKVQPAELEDSGVYFCASSQASTGAYEQYFGPGTRLTVT.

The sample holds a few counts of this clone. This sample also contains other DNA sequences that code for the same CDR3. The chain uses TRBV30 and TRBJ2-7; 9 nucleotides align to TRBD1. Germline CDR1 reads GTSNPN; CDR2 reads SVGIG (reference sequence). The CDR3 is made up of 14 amino acids. Losses at the gene ends were 0 bases for V and 2 bases for J; bases not matched to a gene: 2. The CDR3, as DNA: TGTGCCTGGAGTGTCGGACAGGGGACCTACGAGCAGTACTTC. This translates into CAWSVGQGTYEQYF.

The sample holds a few counts of this clone. The chain recombines TRBV7-2 with TRBJ1-3; no clear D gene. CDR1 is SGHTA and CDR2 is FQGNSA in the germline V gene. V lost 1 base and J lost 0, with 13 bases in between. The CDR3 runs 17 residues. DNA of the CDR3: TGTGCCAGCAGCTTAGTAGTCAGCCGATACTCTGGAAACACCATATATTTT. Translating it yields CASSLVVSRYSGNTIYF.

J is TRBJ2-7 and V is TRBV27; 10 bases are shared with TRBD1. Germline V CDR1 and CDR2: MNHEY, SMNVEV (reference sequence). Losses at the gene ends were 6 bases for V and 5 bases for J; bases not matched to a gene: 4. The CDR3 runs 13 residues. Written as DNA, the CDR3 is TGTGCCAGCAGCCTGGGACAGGGGAACGAGCAGTACTTC. Translating it yields CASSLGQGNEQYF.

CDR3 DNA: TGTGCCAGCAGCGTAGTAGACAGGGGGGACTATGGCTACACCTTC. Amino acids: CASSVVDRGDYGYTF. The genes are TRBV9 and TRBJ1-2, with 9 bases identical to TRBD1. This CDR3 has 15 residues. Germline lookup yields CDR1 SGDLS and CDR2 YYNGEE. Trimming cost V 0 bases and J 3 bases; bases outside gene matches: 3.